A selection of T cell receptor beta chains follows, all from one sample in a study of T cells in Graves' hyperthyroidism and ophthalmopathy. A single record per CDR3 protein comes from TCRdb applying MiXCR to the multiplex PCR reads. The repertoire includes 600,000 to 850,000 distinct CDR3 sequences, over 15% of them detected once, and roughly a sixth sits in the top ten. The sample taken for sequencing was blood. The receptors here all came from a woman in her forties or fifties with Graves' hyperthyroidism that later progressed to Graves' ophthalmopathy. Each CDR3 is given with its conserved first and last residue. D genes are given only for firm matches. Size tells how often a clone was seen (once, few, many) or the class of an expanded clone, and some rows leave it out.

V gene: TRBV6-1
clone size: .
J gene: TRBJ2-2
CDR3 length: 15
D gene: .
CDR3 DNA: TGTGCCAGCAACACGGGGGGCCCGGACACCGGGGAGCTGTTTTTT
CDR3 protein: CASNTGGPDTGELFF

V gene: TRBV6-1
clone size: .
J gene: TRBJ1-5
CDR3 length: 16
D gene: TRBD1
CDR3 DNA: TGTGCCAGCAGTGAAGTGGAGACAGGGCTACATCAGCCCCAGCATTTT
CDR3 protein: CASSEVETGLHQPQHF

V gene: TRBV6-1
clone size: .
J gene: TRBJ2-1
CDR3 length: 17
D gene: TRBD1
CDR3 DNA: TGTGCCAGCAGTGACCAACTCTCGGGACAGAGCAACAATGAGCAGTTCTTC
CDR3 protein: CASSDQLSGQSNNEQFF

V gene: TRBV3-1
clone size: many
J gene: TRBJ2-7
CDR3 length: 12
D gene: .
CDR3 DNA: TGTGCCAGCAGCCACGACTCCTACGAGCAGTACTTC
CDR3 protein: CASSHDSYEQYF

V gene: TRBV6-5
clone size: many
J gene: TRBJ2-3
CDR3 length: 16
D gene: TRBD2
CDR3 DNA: TGTGCCAGCAGTTACGGACTAGCGGGGGGTTCAGATACGCAGTATTTT
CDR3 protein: CASSYGLAGGSDTQYF

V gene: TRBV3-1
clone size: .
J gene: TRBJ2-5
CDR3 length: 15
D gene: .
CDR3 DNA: TGTGCCAGCAGCCGACTCCGGGCCTCGGAAGAGACCCAGTACTTC
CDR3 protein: CASSRLRASEETQYF

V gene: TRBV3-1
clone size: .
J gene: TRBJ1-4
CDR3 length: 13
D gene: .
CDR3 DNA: TGTGCCAGCAGCCCTACTGGGATTGAAAAACTGTTTTTT
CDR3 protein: CASSPTGIEKLFF

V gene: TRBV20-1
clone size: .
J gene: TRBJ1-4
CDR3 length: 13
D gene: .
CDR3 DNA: TGCAGTGCGTGGAAGGCAGTAGATGAAAAACTGTTTTTT
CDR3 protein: CSAWKAVDEKLFF

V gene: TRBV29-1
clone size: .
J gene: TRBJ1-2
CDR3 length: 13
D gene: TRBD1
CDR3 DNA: TGCAGCGTTACCCCCGGGACAGCGTATGGCTACACCTTC
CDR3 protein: CSVTPGTAYGYTF

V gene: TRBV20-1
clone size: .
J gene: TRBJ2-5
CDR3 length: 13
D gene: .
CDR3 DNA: TGCAGTGCTAGTCGGACAGCCGAAGAGACCCAGTACTTC
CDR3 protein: CSASRTAEETQYF

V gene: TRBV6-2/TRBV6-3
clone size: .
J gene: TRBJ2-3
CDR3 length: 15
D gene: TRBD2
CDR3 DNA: TGTGCCAGCAGTTGGGGGGAGGGACGCACAGATACGCAGTATTTT
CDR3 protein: CASSWGEGRTDTQYF

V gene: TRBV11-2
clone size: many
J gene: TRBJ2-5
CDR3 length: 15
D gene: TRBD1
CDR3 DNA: TGTGCCAGCAGGCGTCCGGGACAGGGTCAAGAGACCCAGTACTTC
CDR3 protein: CASRRPGQGQETQYF

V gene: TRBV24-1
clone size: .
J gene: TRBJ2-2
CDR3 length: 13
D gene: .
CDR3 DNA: TGTGCCACCAGCGAGGGATTAGGCGGGGAGCTGTTTTTT
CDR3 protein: CATSEGLGGELFF

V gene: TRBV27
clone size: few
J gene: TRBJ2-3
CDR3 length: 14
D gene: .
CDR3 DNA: TGTGCCAGCAGTTTATATTACGTAACAGATACGCAGTATTTT
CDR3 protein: CASSLYYVTDTQYF

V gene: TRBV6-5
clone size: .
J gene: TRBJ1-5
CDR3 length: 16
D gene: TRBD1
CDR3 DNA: TGTGCCAGCAGTTACTCGGAGCAGGGGGCTGATCAGCCCCAGCATTTT
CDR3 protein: CASSYSEQGADQPQHF

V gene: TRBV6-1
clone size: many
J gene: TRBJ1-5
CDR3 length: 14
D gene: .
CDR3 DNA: TGTGCCAGCAGTATCCCCCTCCAGGATCAGCCCCAGCATTTT
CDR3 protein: CASSIPLQDQPQHF

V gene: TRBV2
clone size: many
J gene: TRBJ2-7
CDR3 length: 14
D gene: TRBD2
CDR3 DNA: TGTGCCAGCAGTGAAACCCCGGGGGGATACGAGCAGTACTTC
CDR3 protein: CASSETPGGYEQYF

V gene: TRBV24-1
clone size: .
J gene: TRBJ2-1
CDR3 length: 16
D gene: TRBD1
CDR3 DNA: TGTGCCACCAGTGATAGGACAGGGGTCGGCTACAATGAGCAGTTCTTC
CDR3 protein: CATSDRTGVGYNEQFF

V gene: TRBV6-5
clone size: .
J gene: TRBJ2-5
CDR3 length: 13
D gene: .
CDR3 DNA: TGTGCCAGCAGTTATACCATAAGGGAGACCCAGTACTTC
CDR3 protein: CASSYTIRETQYF

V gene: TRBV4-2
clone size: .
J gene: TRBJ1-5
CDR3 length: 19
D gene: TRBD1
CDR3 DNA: TGTGCCAGCAGCCAAGATAGGAGAGGGACAGGGGCGAGCAATCAGCCCCAGCATTTT
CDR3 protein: CASSQDRRGTGASNQPQHF

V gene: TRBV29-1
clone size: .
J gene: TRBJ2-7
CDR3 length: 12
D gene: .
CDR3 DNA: TGCAGCGTTGAGGCAGGGTCGTACGAGCAGTACTTC
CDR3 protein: CSVEAGSYEQYF

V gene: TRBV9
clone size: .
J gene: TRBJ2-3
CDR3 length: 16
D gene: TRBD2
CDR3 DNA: TGTGCCAGCAGCGTCCTTAGCGGGGTCAGCACAGATACGCAGTATTTT
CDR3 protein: CASSVLSGVSTDTQYF

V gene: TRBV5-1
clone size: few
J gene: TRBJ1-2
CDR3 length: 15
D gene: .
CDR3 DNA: TGCGCCAGCAGCGTTGAAGGGTTATTGATCACTGGCTACACCTTC
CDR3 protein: CASSVEGLLITGYTF

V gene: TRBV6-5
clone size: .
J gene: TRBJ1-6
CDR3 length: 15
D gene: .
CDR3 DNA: TGTGCCAGCAGTTATCCCGGTCAGGATAATTCACCCCTCCACTTT
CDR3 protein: CASSYPGQDNSPLHF

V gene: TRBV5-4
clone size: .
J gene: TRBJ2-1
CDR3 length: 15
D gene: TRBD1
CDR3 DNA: TGTGCCAGCAGCTTGAGTAGGGGGCCGAACAATGAGCAGTTCTTC
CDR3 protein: CASSLSRGPNNEQFF

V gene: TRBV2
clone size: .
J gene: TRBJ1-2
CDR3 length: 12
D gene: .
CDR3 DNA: TGTGCCAGCAGGCGGGACGGCTATGGCTACACCTTC
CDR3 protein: CASRRDGYGYTF

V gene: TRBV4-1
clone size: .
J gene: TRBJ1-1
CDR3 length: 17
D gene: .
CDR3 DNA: TGCGCCAGCAGCGGAAGGGGACGGAGGGGCCCGCACACTGAAGCTTTCTTT
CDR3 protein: CASSGRGRRGPHTEAFF

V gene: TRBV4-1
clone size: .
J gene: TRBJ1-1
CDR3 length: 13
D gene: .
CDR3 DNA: TGCGCCAGCAGCCAAGATCCTGGCGGAAAAGCTTTCTTT
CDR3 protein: CASSQDPGGKAFF

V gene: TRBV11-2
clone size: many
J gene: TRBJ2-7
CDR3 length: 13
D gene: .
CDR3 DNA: TGTGCCAGCAGCTCCTCAGAAGCCTACGAGCAGTACTTC
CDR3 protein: CASSSSEAYEQYF

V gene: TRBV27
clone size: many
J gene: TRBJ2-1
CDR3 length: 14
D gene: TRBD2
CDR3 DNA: TGTGCCAGCAGTTTGGGAGGGATCGTGGATGAGCAGTTCTTC
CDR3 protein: CASSLGGIVDEQFF

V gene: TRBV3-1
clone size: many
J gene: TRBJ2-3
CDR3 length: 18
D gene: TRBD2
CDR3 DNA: TGTGCCAGCAGCCAAGATTCGGTGGTAGCGGGCACCACAGATACGCAGTATTTT
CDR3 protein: CASSQDSVVAGTTDTQYF

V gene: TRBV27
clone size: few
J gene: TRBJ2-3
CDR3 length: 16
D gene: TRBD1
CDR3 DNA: TGTGCCAGCACCACTCTCGGACAGGGAAGAACAGATACGCAGTATTTT
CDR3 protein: CASTTLGQGRTDTQYF

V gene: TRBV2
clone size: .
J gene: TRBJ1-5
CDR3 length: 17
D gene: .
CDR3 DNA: TGTGCCAGCAGTGAAACGGTGTTGCAGGGTTGGGATCAGCCCCAGCATTTT
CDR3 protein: CASSETVLQGWDQPQHF

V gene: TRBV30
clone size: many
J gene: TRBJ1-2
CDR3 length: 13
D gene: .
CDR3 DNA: TGTGCCTGGACCTCAGACGGCACCTATGGCTACACCTTC
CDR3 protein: CAWTSDGTYGYTF

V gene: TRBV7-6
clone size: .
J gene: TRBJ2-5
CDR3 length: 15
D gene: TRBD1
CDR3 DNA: TGTGCCAGCAGGCACCACCAGGGGGCCGGAGAGACCCAGTACTTC
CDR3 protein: CASRHHQGAGETQYF

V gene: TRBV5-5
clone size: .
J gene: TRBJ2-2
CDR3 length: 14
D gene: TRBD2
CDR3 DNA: TGTGCCAGCACGCGGGGGGGAAACACCGGGGAGCTGTTTTTT
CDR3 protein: CASTRGGNTGELFF

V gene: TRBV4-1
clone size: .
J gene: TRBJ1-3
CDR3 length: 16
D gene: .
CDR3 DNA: TGCGCCAGCAGCCAGGTGAGGGAGCACGGCGGAAACACCATATATTTT
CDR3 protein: CASSQVREHGGNTIYF

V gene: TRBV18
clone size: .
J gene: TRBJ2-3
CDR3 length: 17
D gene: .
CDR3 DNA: TGTGCCAGCTCACCACCGGGTTCGGGGGGCGTCACAGATACGCAGTATTTT
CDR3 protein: CASSPPGSGGVTDTQYF

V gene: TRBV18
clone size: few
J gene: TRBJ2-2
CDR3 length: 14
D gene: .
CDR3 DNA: TGTGCCAGCTCACCAGGGCTCGAAACCGGGGAGCTGTTTTTT
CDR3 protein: CASSPGLETGELFF

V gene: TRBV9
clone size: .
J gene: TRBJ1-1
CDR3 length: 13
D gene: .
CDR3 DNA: TGTGCCAGCAGCGGCCCCAGGAACACTGAAGCTTTCTTT
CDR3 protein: CASSGPRNTEAFF

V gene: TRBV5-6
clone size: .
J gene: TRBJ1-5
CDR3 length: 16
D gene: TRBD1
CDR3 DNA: TGTGCCAGCAGCTTAAATCGACAGGGGGCGTTTCAGCCCCAGCATTTT
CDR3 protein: CASSLNRQGAFQPQHF

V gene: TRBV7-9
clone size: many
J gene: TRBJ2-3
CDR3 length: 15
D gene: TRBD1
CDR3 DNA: TGTGCCAGCAGCCGAGGACAGGAGTCCACAGATACGCAGTATTTT
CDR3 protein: CASSRGQESTDTQYF

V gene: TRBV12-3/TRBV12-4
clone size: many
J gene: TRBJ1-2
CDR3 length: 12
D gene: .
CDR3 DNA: TGTGCCAGCGGTAGTACTAACTATGGCTACACCTTC
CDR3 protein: CASGSTNYGYTF

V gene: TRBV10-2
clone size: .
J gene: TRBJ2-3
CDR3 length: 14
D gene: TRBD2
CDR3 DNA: TGCGCCAGCATCATGGCGGGGGGCACAGATACGCAGTATTTT
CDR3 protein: CASIMAGGTDTQYF

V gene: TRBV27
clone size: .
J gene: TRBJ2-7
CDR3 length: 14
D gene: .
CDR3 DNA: TGTACCAGCAGTTCCCCCAAGGACCGCTACGAGCAGTACTTC
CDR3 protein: CTSSSPKDRYEQYF

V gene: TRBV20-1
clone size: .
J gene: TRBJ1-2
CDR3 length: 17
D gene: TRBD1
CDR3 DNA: TGCAGTGCTCAAACCTACCGGGACAGGGGCCAGAACTATGGCTACACCTTC
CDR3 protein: CSAQTYRDRGQNYGYTF

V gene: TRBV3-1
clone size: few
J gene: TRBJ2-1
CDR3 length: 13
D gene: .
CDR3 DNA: TGTGCCAGCAGCCCCGGACCTATCAATGAGCAGTTCTTC
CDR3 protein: CASSPGPINEQFF

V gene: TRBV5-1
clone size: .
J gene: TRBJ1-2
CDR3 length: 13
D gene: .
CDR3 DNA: TGCGCCAGCAGCTGGGAAAACGGGGGAGGCTACACCTTC
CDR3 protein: CASSWENGGGYTF

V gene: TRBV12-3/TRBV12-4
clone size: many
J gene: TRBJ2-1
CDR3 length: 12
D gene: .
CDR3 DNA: TGTGCCAGCAGGAGAGGGGGAAATGAGCAGTTCTTC
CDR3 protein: CASRRGGNEQFF